Listed here is a single T cell receptor (beta chain). The CDR3 covers 15 residues. The germline gives CDR1 LNHDA, CDR2 SQIVND (reference sequence). Trimming stripped 1 base from V and 1 base from J, with 8 bases between. Original processing notes: Reference gene primer amplification gave estimated nucleated cell counts. Repertoires were generated with immunoSEQ multiplex PCR, while TCRdb's copy carries only in-frame clones and drops some. That table gives V, J and clone size, and the DNA gave D and trimming. The sample shows 110,000 to 150,000 clones, approximately 84% of them seen only once. The entry originates in a study of blood T cell repertoires in COVID-19. Looking at the study overall: Samples came from the United States, Italy and Spain, spanning acute and convalescent COVID-19. PBMCs, B-cell-depleted T cells, or T cells were the source of the cDNA or gDNA that made up the material.

The sequenced sample was peripheral blood. This TCR was sampled from a human donor in a cohort sampled during active COVID-19. This rearrangement joins TRBV19 to TRBJ1-5, with D perhaps matching TRBD1 (5 bases). The chain's CDR3 is CASSIVSGSNQPQHF. As DNA, the CDR3 is TGTGCCAGTAGTATAGTTTCAGGGAGCAATCAGCCCCAGCATTTT.